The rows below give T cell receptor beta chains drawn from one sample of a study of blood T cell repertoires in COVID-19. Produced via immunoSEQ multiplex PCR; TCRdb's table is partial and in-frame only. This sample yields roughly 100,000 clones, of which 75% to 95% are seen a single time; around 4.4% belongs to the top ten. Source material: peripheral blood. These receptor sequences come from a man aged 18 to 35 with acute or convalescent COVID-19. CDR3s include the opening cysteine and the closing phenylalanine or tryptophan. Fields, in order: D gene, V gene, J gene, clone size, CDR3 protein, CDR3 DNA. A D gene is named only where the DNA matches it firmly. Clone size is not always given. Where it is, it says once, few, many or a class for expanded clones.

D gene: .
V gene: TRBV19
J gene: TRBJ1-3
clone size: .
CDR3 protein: CASSIQARDTIYF
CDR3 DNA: TGTGCCAGTAGTATCCAAGCCCGGGACACCATATATTTT

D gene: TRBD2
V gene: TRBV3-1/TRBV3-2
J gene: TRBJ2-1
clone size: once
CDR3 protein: CASQTSTYNEQFF
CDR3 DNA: TGTGCCAGCCAGACTAGCACCTACAATGAGCAGTTCTTC

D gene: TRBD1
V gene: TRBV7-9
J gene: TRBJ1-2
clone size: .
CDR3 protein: CASSSGQGENYGYTF
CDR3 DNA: TGTGCCAGCAGCTCAGGACAGGGCGAAAACTATGGCTACACCTTC

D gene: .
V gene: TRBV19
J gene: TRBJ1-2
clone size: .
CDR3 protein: CASSSIGQDSHGYTF
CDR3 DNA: TGTGCCAGTAGTAGCATCGGGCAGGACTCCCATGGCTACACCTTC

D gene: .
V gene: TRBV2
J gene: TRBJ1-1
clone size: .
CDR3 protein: CASSEFRAMNTEAFF
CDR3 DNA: TGTGCCAGCAGTGAGTTCAGGGCCATGAACACTGAAGCTTTCTTT

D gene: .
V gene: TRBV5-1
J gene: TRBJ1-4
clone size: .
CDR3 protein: CASSLNSGYNEKLFF
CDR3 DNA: TGCGCCAGCAGCCTAAATTCAGGATATAATGAAAAACTGTTTTTT

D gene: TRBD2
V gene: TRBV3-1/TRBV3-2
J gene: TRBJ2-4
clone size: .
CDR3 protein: CASSQDLAGVKNIQYF
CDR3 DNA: TGTGCCAGCAGCCAAGATTTAGCGGGAGTCAAAAACATTCAGTACTTC

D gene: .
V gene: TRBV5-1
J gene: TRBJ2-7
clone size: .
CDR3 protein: CASSLVGGDGQYF
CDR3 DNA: TGCGCCAGCAGCTTGGTTGGCGGGGACGGGCAGTACTTC

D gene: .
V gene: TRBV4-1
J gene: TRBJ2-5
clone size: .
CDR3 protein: CASSQDNSLAGETQYF
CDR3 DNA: TGCGCCAGCAGCCAAGATAACAGTCTGGCAGGAGAGACCCAGTACTTC

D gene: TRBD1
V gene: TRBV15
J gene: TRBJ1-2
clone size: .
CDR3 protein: CATSRVSDRGFYGYTF
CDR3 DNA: TGTGCCACCAGCAGAGTATCGGACAGGGGATTCTATGGCTACACCTTC

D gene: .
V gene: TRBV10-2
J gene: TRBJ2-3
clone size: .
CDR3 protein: CASSRGSTDTQYF
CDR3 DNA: TGCGCCAGCAGCCGGGGTAGCACAGATACGCAGTATTTT

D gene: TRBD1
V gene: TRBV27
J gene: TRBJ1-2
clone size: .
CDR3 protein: CASSPPSGTEHF
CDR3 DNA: TGTGCCAGCAGTCCCCCTTCCGGGACAGAGCACTTC

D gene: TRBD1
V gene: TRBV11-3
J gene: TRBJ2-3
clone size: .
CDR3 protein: CASSLGQGSSGTDTQYF
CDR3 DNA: TGTGCCAGCAGCTTAGGACAGGGATCCAGCGGAACAGATACGCAGTATTTT

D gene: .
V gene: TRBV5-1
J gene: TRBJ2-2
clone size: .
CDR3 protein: CATSQGNTGELFF
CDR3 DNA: TGCGCCACCTCACAGGGTAACACCGGGGAGCTGTTTTTT

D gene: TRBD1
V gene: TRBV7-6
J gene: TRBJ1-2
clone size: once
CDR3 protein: CASSPEDRVDYNGYTF
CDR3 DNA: TGTGCCAGCAGCCCCGAGGACAGGGTAGACTATAATGGCTACACCTTC

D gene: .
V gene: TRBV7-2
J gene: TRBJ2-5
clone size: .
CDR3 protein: CASSLSVGAGEETQYF
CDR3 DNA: TGTGCCAGCAGCTTGTCCGTGGGGGCTGGGGAAGAGACCCAGTACTTC

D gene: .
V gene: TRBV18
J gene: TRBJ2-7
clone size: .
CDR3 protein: CASSPEDSTYEQYF
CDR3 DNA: TGTGCCAGCTCACCGGAGGACAGTACCTACGAGCAGTACTTC

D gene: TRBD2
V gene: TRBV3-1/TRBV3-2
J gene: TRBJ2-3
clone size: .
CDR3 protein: CASSPAGRGGVADTQYF
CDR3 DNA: TGTGCCAGCAGCCCGGCAGGGCGGGGGGGCGTGGCAGATACGCAGTATTTT

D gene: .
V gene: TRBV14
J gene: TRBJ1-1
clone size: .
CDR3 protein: CASSQDGVSTEAFF
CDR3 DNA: TGTGCCAGCAGCCAAGACGGGGTGAGCACTGAAGCTTTCTTT

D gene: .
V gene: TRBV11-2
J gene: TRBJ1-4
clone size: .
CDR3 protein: CASSRTVATNEKLFF
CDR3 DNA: TGTGCCAGCAGTCGGACAGTCGCAACTAATGAAAAACTGTTTTTT

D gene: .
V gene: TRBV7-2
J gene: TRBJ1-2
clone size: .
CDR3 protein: CASSSPGRSGYGYTF
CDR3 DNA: TGTGCCAGCAGCTCACCAGGGAGGTCAGGCTATGGCTACACCTTC

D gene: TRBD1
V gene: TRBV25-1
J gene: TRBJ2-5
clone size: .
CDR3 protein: CASSKQGRETQYF
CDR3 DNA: TGTGCCAGCAGTAAACAGGGGCGGGAGACCCAGTACTTC

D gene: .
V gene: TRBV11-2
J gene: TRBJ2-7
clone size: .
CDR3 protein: CASSSTGSYEQYF
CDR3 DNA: TGTGCCAGCAGCTCGACAGGCTCCTACGAGCAGTACTTC

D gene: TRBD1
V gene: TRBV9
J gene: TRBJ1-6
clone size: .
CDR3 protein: CASSVTGKNSPLHF
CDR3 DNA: TGTGCCAGCAGCGTGACAGGGAAAAATTCACCCCTCCACTTT

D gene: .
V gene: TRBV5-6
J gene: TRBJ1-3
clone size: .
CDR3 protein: CASSLKGSSGNTIYF
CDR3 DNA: TGTGCCAGCAGCTTGAAGGGGTCCTCTGGAAACACCATATATTTT

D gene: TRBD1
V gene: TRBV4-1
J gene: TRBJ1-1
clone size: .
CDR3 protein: CASSQGGTGGMNTEAFF
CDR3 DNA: TGCGCCAGCAGCCAAGGGGGGACAGGTGGTATGAACACTGAAGCTTTCTTT

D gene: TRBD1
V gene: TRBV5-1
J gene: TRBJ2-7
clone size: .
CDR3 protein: CACGTGGAVYEQYF
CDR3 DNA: TGCGCCTGTGGGACAGGGGGCGCCGTTTACGAGCAGTACTTC

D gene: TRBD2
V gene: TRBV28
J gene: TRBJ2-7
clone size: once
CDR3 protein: CASSLGFAGGQDEQYF
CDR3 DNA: TGTGCCAGCAGTTTAGGATTCGCGGGGGGGCAGGACGAGCAGTACTTC

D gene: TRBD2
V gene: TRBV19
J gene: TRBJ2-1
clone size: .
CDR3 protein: CASSIGTSGSNEQFF
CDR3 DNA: TGTGCCAGTAGTATCGGGACTAGCGGGAGTAATGAGCAGTTCTTC

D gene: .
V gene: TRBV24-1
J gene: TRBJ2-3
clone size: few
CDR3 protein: CATSQPGGTDTQYF
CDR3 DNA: TGTGCCACCAGTCAGCCGGGGGGCACAGATACGCAGTATTTT

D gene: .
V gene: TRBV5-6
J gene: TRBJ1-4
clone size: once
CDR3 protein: CASSIGQNIYNEKLFF
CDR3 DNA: TGTGCCAGCAGCATCGGACAGAACATATATAATGAAAAACTGTTTTTT

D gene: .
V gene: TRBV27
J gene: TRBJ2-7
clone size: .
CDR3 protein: CASSLRLKGEQYF
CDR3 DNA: TGTGCCAGCAGTTTACGACTGAAAGGAGAGCAGTACTTC